Sequencing of this T cell receptor (beta chain) was carried out in a study of shared clonotypes between healthy human individuals (dated by TCRdb to about 2020). Some background on the complete study: Three men and a couple of women, aged 18 to 49 years, made up the cohort. For each donor, three plates each were used for CD4 naive and CD4 memory, two plates were used for CD8 naive, and one plate was used for CD8 memory. To estimate repertoire size and how much clonotypes are shared between individuals, the study performed deep sequencing of blood TCR repertoires from a handful of healthy adults. To increase sequencing depth and limit assay-specific biases, different laboratories used diverse techniques to prepare libraries and sequence TCR repertoires. Leukapheresis yielded between about 0.85 and 10 billion PBMCs per donor. Findings and caveats that apply to the study as a whole: Across a few donors, approximately 4.6% of naive CD4, approximately 3.6% of naive CD8, 2.3% of memory CD4, and 0.3% to 0.45% of memory CD8 clonotypes were shared. Clonotypes shared by all four sorted-subset donors showed higher generation probabilities than non-shared clonotypes. Sampling was restricted to blood, and TCR repertoires in tissues likely differ from the TCR repertoires found in blood. Based on pairwise subsampling, the degree of clonotype sharing among donors was expected to be affected by sequencing depth. Larger estimated clonotype richness was generally found for naive subsets than for memory subsets. The genetic and exposure-history diversity represented was limited by the small number of donors. Even with the large sequencing depth, rarefaction of the sorted-subset datasets indicated that sequencing was incomplete.

TCR CDR3 regions were amplified from genomic DNA by multiplex PCR using the deep immunoSEQ assay. Extracted genomic DNA from each cell subset was spread evenly across all wells of several immunoSEQ 96-well plates, with each plate serving as a replicate. Each replicate PCR for sorted subsets received around 210 ng genomic DNA, equal to roughly 29,000 T cell genomes. The purified libraries were quantified using a Qubit 3.0 fluorometer, sized with a Bioanalyzer 2100, and then quantified again using the KAPA Library Quantification kit. A separate single-read 150-cycle Illumina NextSeq 550 flow cell was used to sequence each immunoSEQ 96-well plate. From the authors' description of their analysis: The immunoSEQ output contained only junctional sequences without quality scores, so filtering could not match that applied to full-length reads. To assign V/J genes and CDR3, sequences were annotated using PyIR, a Python wrapper for IgBLAST v1.9, with IMGT germline references. Any read was removed if the V/J assignment was weak (E-value above 1e-6), the CDR3 was missing, or the read contained stop codons, out-of-frame junctions, or ambiguous translated residues. V3J clonotypes were defined by identical inferred V gene, J gene, and CDR3 amino acid sequence. The percentage overlap between two repertoires was calculated by dividing the number of shared unique clonotypes by the size of the smaller repertoire. Repertoire richness was assessed with RTK rarefaction, the Chao1 estimator, and Recon v2.1 estimates of unobserved clonotypes. Generation probabilities were computed with OLGA for all TCRbeta clonotypes obtained by the gDNA method from several donors. TCRdb re-hosts the immuneACCESS table, in-frame sequences only. Its copies lack some clones; in the studies checked, an unresolved V gene accounts for under half of them, and the cause for the rest is not known. The DNA was the basis for D and trimming; V, J and clone size are from that table. The sample has 1.5 million to 2.5 million clones on record, approximately 94% of them singletons. The ten largest clones add up to 1.2% of the sample.

CD8 naive samples were obtained by positive selection for CCR7 among CD45RO-negative cells, yielding a CD45RA+CCR7+ population from which TemRA cells were excluded. The donors were healthy, HIV-negative adults with no recently reported acute infections or vaccinations. All donors were Caucasian adults living in Nashville, Tennessee, USA. After blood collection by leukapheresis, PBMCs were isolated using Ficoll-Histopaque density gradient centrifugation and then cryopreserved in the vapor phase of liquid nitrogen. Analytical flow cytometry was used to check the purity and quantity of each magnetically sorted T cell population. From each sorted fraction, genomic DNA was isolated and quantified by UV absorbance on a Nanodrop 2000c. The CDR3, cysteine through phenylalanine, is 18 amino acids long. Only the CDR3 DNA stays, 54 bases, in frame from base 1. In the germline V gene, CDR1 corresponds to SGHRS and CDR2 to YFSETQ. For this chain, trimming is 0 bases at the V end and 2 bases at the J end, and the number of junction bases without a gene match is 9.

About this clone itself: Its antigen has not been determined. Per-base quality was not reported, and no clone a single base away is much larger than it.

The sequenced sample consisted of naive CD8+ T cells sorted from blood. Per the publication, the cell subset or site label means: CD45RA+CCR7+. The origin of this receptor is a man aged 18 to 29 in good health. The chain couples TRBV5-1 to TRBJ2-2, with 8 middle bases fitting TRBD2. The CDR3 protein is CASSLEPQREYNTGELFF. Here is the DNA: TGCGCCAGCAGCTTGGAACCGCAGCGGGAGTATAACACCGGGGAGCTGTTTTTT. Reference TRBV5-1 and TRBJ2-2 proteins supply the regions before and after the CDR3; the full variable domain is: KAGVTQTPRYLIKTRGQQVTLSCSPISGHRSVSWYQQTPGQGLQFLFEYFSETQRNKGNFPGRFSGRQFSNSRSEMNVSTLELGDSALYLCASSLEPQREYNTGELFFGEGSRLTVL.